These 2 T cell receptor beta chains originate from one sample sequenced in a study of beta chain features in type 1 diabetes. These receptors have no identified antigens. Study-wide results and limits: Researchers report that Type 1 diabetes patients had moderately but significantly shorter TCRB CDR3s across all four CD4+ subsets.

The study reverse transcribed the entire isolated RNA, so it sequenced expressed TCRB transcripts. Assay used: immunoSEQ multiplex PCR; TCRdb lists only in-frame clones, some missing. The sample consists of over 650,000 clones, 11% to 15% of them appearing once. Sequencing was done on a sample of naive CD4+ T cells from blood. The source of these receptors is a young man with type 1 diabetes.

This clone was counted between two and nine times. V is TRBV5-1 and J is TRBJ2-1; 10 nucleotides match TRBD2. In germline, CDR1 is SGHRS, CDR2 YFSETQ. The length of the CDR3 is 16 residues. The J segment lost 7 bases and the V segment lost 2 bases, leaving 9 bases of the junction unmatched. CDR3 sequence (DNA): TGCGCCAGCAGCTTAATCGGACTAGCGGCCCCGAATGAGCAGTTCTTC. Encoded protein: CASSLIGLAAPNEQFF. The entire variable domain, with the rest obtained from reference TRBV5-1 and TRBJ2-1, is as follows: KAGVTQTPRYLIKTRGQQVTLSCSPISGHRSVSWYQQTPGQGLQFLFEYFSETQRNKGNFPGRFSGRQFSNSRSEMNVSTLELGDSALYLCASSLIGLAAPNEQFFGPGTRLTVL.

This clone was found a few times. The chain combines TRBV27 with TRBJ2-7; D tentatively fits TRBD1 or TRBD2 (5 bases each). V lost 2 bases, J lost 3 bases, and 8 bases lay in between. The CDR3 covers 13 residues. Germline V gene lookup returns CDR1 MNHEY and CDR2 SMNVEV (reference sequence). CDR3 sequence reads: CASSLEGIYEQYF. CDR3 DNA sequence: TGTGCCAGCAGTTTAGAGGGGATCTACGAGCAGTACTTC.